The 25 T cell receptor beta chains reported below all come from one sample, sequenced in a study of blood T cell repertoires in COVID-19. Data came from immunoSEQ multiplex PCR; TCRdb stores just in-frame clones and leaves some out. The table has roughly 200,000 clones, 94% seen once. Sample: peripheral blood. These TCRs come from a man aged 25 to 40 with COVID-19, enrolled during active disease.

The chain links TRBV19 to TRBJ1-3, with D possibly TRBD1 on 5 matching bases. The germline CDR1 and CDR2 sequences are LNHDA and SQIVND (reference sequence). The CDR3 contains 15 residues. V lost 7 bases and J 0 bases, leaving 13 bases between the germline ends. CDR3 sequence: CASTPPGGSGNTIYF. The DNA for the CDR3 is TGTGCCAGTACTCCCCCCGGGGGCTCTGGAAACACCATATATTTT.

The rearrangement links TRBV7-2 to TRBJ1-1; D is undetermined. The CDR3 is made up of 13 amino acids. The ends were cut back, 7 bases at V and 8 bases at J, with 17 bases in the middle. Germline CDR1 and CDR2: SGHTA and FQGNSA. The CDR3 DNA reads as TGTGCCAGCAAATCGCACCTCAATAGAGAAGCTTTCTTT. Amino acids: CASKSHLNREAFF.

This clone was detected only a few times. This chain connects TRBV6-5 to TRBJ2-7, with 7 bases identical to TRBD1. Germline V gene lookup returns CDR1 MNHEY and CDR2 SVGAGI. The CDR3 sequence is 14 residues long. J lost 4 bases, V lost 5 bases, and 8 bases had no gene match. The CDR3 DNA reads as TGTGCCAGCAGTCTCGGGACAGCCACTTACGAGCAGTACTTC. Translating gives CASSLGTATYEQYF.

The rearrangement links TRBV9 to TRBJ1-2; 8 positions agree with TRBD1. CDR1 is SGDLS, CDR2 YYNGEE, per germline. The CDR3 extends over 14 amino acids. V trimming: 2 bases; J trimming: 7 bases; junction bases outside the gene matches: 7. The CDR3 nucleotides read TGTGCCAGCAGCGTCGATGGACAGGGTCGTGGCTACACCTTC. The encoded protein is CASSVDGQGRGYTF.

The chain recombines TRBV3-1 (or the pseudogene TRBV3-2) with TRBJ1-6, with D possibly being TRBD1 (6 bases). The CDR3 runs 15 residues. The germline V and J ends were trimmed by 7 bases and 8 bases, with 18 bases remaining between them. From germline, CDR1 is LGHDT and CDR2 YNNKEL (reference sequence). The CDR3, as DNA: TGTGCCAGCACCCTCGACACGACAGGCTATTCACCCCTCCACTTT. Translation gives CASTLDTTGYSPLHF.

This clone has a single count. This chain uses TRBV5-1 with TRBJ1-2; D may be TRBD1 (6 bases). From germline, CDR1 is SGHRS and CDR2 YFSETQ. V was clipped by 0 bases and J by 6 bases, with 9 bases between them. This CDR3 is 13 amino acids long. Here the CDR3 reads CASSLGGGDGYTF. The CDR3 region has the DNA TGCGCCAGCAGCTTGGGCGGGGGCGATGGCTACACCTTC.

The chain joins TRBV30 to TRBJ1-6; a weak D match, TRBD1 (6 bases). Germline assignment: CDR1 GTSNPN and CDR2 SVGIG (reference sequence). The length of the CDR3 is 17 residues. V lost 0 bases, J lost 10 bases, and 22 bases lay in between. For the CDR3, the DNA is TGTGCCTGGAGTGTACCTCCCCCGACAGGTTTTAAATCACCCCTCCACTTT. Amino acids: CAWSVPPPTGFKSPLHF.

The J gene is TRBJ2-3, the V gene TRBV5-4, with TRBD2 matching 12 bases. The germline V gene has CDR1 SGHNT and CDR2 YYREEE (reference sequence). V lost 5 bases to trimming and J lost 6 bases; unmatched junction nucleotides: 7. This CDR3 has 15 residues. CDR3 bases: TGTGCCAGCAGTCTAGCGGGGGGGCCACGGGATACGCAGTATTTT. Encoded protein: CASSLAGGPRDTQYF. Supplemented by reference TRBV5-4 and TRBJ2-3, the full variable domain reads ETGVTQSPTHLIKTRGQQVTLRCSSQSGHNTVSWYQQALGQGPQFIFQYYREEENGRGNFPPRFSGLQFPNYSSELNVNALELDDSALYLCASSLAGGPRDTQYFGPGTRLTVL.

V usage is TRBV6-1 and J usage is TRBJ1-1, with D unresolved. Germline CDR1 is MNHNS and CDR2 is SASEGT. The CDR3 runs to 14 residues. With 2 bases removed from V and 3 bases from J, the gap between germline ends came to 10 bases. The CDR3 DNA sequence: TGTGCCAGCAGTGAACTCCGGACTTACACTGAAGCTTTCTTT. Protein: CASSELRTYTEAFF.

This chain joins TRBV12-3 or TRBV12-4 and TRBJ1-2; D remains ambiguous. Trimming cost V 3 bases and J 4 bases, with 6 bases left between them. This CDR3 contains 12 residues. In DNA, the CDR3 is TGTGCCAGCAGTTTTCAGGTCTATGGCTACACCTTC. This encodes CASSFQVYGYTF.

This clone was seen only once. The J gene is TRBJ2-3, the V gene TRBV5-4, with TRBD1 matching over 7 bases. Per germline, CDR1 SGHNT and CDR2 YYREEE (reference sequence). The V and J ends lost 1 base and 6 bases, in that order; junction bases with no gene match: 8. The CDR3 is made up of 15 amino acids. The DNA for the CDR3 is TGTGCCAGCAGCTTGTCGGCCACAGGGGTGGATACGCAGTATTTT. It yields the protein CASSLSATGVDTQYF.

Points on this clone: The same CDR3 is also encoded by other DNA sequences in this sample. This chain links TRBV4-1 with TRBJ2-2, with D unclear. CDR3 size: 14 residues. The V end was cut by 4 bases, the J end by 0 bases, with 6 bases between. The germline gives CDR1 MGHRA, CDR2 YSYEKL. CDR3 loop: CASSRLTNTGELFF. CDR3 in DNA: TGCGCCAGCAGCCGTCTAACGAACACCGGGGAGCTGTTTTTT.

The chain uses TRBV5-1 and TRBJ1-1; D gene unclear. V shed 0 bases and J shed 2 bases, with 11 bases lying between them. The CDR3 has 15 residues. The germline CDR1 and CDR2 sequences are SGHRS and YFSETQ. The CDR3 is CASSLVPADNTEAFF. For the CDR3, the DNA is TGCGCCAGCAGCTTGGTTCCGGCGGATAACACTGAAGCTTTCTTT.

The J gene is TRBJ1-4, the V gene TRBV11-2, with no clear D. CDR1 is SGHAT and CDR2 is FQNNGV in the germline V gene. The CDR3 contains 12 residues. The ends were cut back, 1 base at V and 8 bases at J, with 5 bases in the middle. The CDR3 DNA is TGTGCCAGCAGCTTAGCCCGGGAAAAACTGTTTTTT. Its translation is CASSLAREKLFF.

V gene TRBV4-1 combines with J gene TRBJ2-3; D not certain. Germline CDR1 MGHRA, CDR2 YSYEKL. CDR3 length: 13 amino acids. V lost 4 bases and J 1 base, leaving 6 bases between the germline ends. CDR3 bases: TGCGCCAGCAGCCGCGGTGGCACAGATACGCAGTATTTT. Protein sequence: CASSRGGTDTQYF.

The CDR3 sequence: CASSQEGRGNTEAFF. CDR3 bases: TGTGCCAGCAGCCAAGAGGGCAGGGGGAACACTGAAGCTTTCTTT. The chain uses TRBV3-1 (or the pseudogene TRBV3-2) and TRBJ1-1; tentatively, D is TRBD1 (6 bases). Trimming left V 0 bases short and J 1 base short, with 9 bases between. Germline lookup yields CDR1 LGHDT and CDR2 YNNKEL (reference sequence). CDR3 length equals 15 residues.

V gene TRBV7-9 combines with J gene TRBJ2-5; 14 bases line up with TRBD2. The junction had 8 bases not matched to a gene; V was cut back by 5 bases and J by 0 bases. CDR1 is SEHNR, CDR2 FQNEAQ, per germline (reference sequence). This CDR3 has 18 residues. Here the CDR3 reads CASSRGLAGVSYQETQYF. For the CDR3, the DNA is TGTGCCAGCAGCCGGGGACTAGCGGGAGTTTCGTACCAAGAGACCCAGTACTTC.

The CDR3 DNA sequence: TGCAGCGTCAGGACAGGCTACAATGAGCAGTTCTTC. Translating gives CSVRTGYNEQFF. The chain joins TRBV29-1 to TRBJ2-1; 7 nucleotides match TRBD1. After removal of 6 bases from V and 3 bases from J, the junction contained 2 bases not matched to a gene. Germline CDR1 and CDR2: SQVTM and ANQGSEA. This CDR3 is 12 amino acids long.

The V call is TRBV18, the J call TRBJ2-5; D is possibly TRBD1 (5 bases). This CDR3 has 12 residues. Trimming took off 3 bases at V and 5 bases at J, with 7 bases between the two ends. Germline values: CDR1 KGHSH, CDR2 LQKENI. The CDR3 DNA sequence: TGTGCCAGCTCACCGGGGCGCGAGACCCAGTACTTC. It specifies CASSPGRETQYF.

The rearrangement joins TRBV5-4 to TRBJ1-1; 8 bases map to TRBD1. Looked up from germline, CDR1 is SGHNT and CDR2 is YYREEE (reference sequence). V shed 0 bases, J shed 3 bases, and the junction held 1 base outside the gene matches. The CDR3 length is 14 residues. This chain's CDR3 is CASSLGGQDTEAFF. The CDR3 DNA is TGTGCCAGCAGCTTGGGGGGACAGGACACTGAAGCTTTCTTT.

J is TRBJ2-3 and V is TRBV29-1; 9 bases align to TRBD2. The J segment lost 1 base and the V segment lost 2 bases, leaving 7 bases of the junction unmatched. The CDR3 sequence is 16 residues long. The germline V gene has CDR1 SQVTM and CDR2 ANQGSEA. The CDR3 region is CSVEPRERGGTDTQYF. The DNA for the CDR3 is TGCAGCGTTGAACCCCGCGAGCGGGGGGGCACAGATACGCAGTATTTT.

The chain employs TRBV5-1 and TRBJ2-2; no definite D call. V lost 2 bases and J lost 0, with 5 bases in between. The CDR3 covers 14 residues. From germline, CDR1 is SGHRS and CDR2 YFSETQ. The CDR3 reads CASSFTANTGELFF. As DNA, the CDR3 is TGCGCCAGCAGCTTTACAGCGAACACCGGGGAGCTGTTTTTT.

V is TRBV14 and J is TRBJ1-4, with D uncertain. The CDR3 spans 11 residues. Germline V CDR1 and CDR2: SGHDN, FVKESK. V lost 3 bases to trimming and J lost 8 bases, with 4 bases between them. The CDR3 DNA reads as TGTGCCAGCAGCCAGAGCGAAAAACTGTTTTTT. It translates to CASSQSEKLFF.

V usage is TRBV2 and J usage is TRBJ1-3; D unclear. The CDR3 sequence is 13 residues long. Germline V gives CDR1 SNHLY, CDR2 FYNNEI. The V and J ends lost 5 bases and 8 bases respectively, with 13 bases between them. The CDR3 spells CASSNGNFDTIYF. DNA for the CDR3: TGTGCCAGCAGTAACGGGAATTTCGACACCATATATTTT. The full variable domain, in which reference TRBV2 and TRBJ1-3 provide the parts outside the CDR3, is EPEVTQTPSHQVTQMGQEVILRCVPISNHLYFYWYRQILGQKVEFLVSFYNNEISEKSEIFDDQFSVERPDGSNFTLKIRSTKLEDSAMYFCASSNGNFDTIYFGEGSWLTVV.

This chain links TRBV7-6 with TRBJ1-5; unclear D gene. V lost 0 bases to trimming and J lost 0 bases, with 15 bases between them. Germline lookup yields CDR1 SGHVS and CDR2 FNYEAQ. The CDR3 runs to 18 residues. The chain's CDR3 is CASSLALREGHSNQPQHF. The CDR3 DNA reads TGTGCCAGCAGCTTAGCCCTCCGGGAGGGCCATAGCAATCAGCCCCAGCATTTT.